The clone carrying this T cell receptor beta chain was counted between two and nine times. The antigen is not known. These data belong to a study of blood T cells in healthy people across ages. Study-level results: Higher diversity, along with more naive CD4+ cells, distinguished long-lived donors from aged donors.

Donors were healthy Caucasian individuals from Russia aged roughly 6 to 95. A sample-barcoded 5' primer and a J-beta primer mix were used in a second PCR of roughly 6 to 11 cycles. MiXCR, applied by TCRdb to the 5' RACE reads, yields one record per CDR3 protein. The data hold around 780,000 distinct CDR3 sequences, with about a quarter observed a single time. Germline trimming cut 8 bases from V and 3 bases from J; bases unmatched to any gene: 7. The length of the CDR3 is 15 residues. Germline V gene lookup returns CDR1 SEHNR and CDR2 FQNEAQ (reference sequence). In addition, the sample was reused for a study of T cells of mothers and their children. As that study records: Addition of sample barcodes and 2-4 random nucleotides occurred through the M1S primer of the second PCR. Each mother gave over 9.5 million TCR beta CDR3 reads; each child, about 3 million.

Sequencing was carried out using blood. The chain uses TRBV7-9 and TRBJ2-3; 11 bases map to TRBD2. The receptor's source is a boy younger than 18 in good health. CDR3 nucleotides: TGTGCCAGCGACCAGGGACTAGCGGAAACAGATACGCAGTATTTT. As protein: CASDQGLAETDTQYF.